This is a list of T cell receptor beta chains from one sample in a study of blood T cells in healthy people across ages. One entry per CDR3 protein results from TCRdb running MiXCR on the 5' RACE reads. The sample shows approximately 1.5 million distinct CDR3 sequences, roughly 43% of them seen only once. Sequenced material: blood. The receptors originated from a woman aged 18 to 35 in good health. CDR3s include the opening cysteine and the closing phenylalanine or tryptophan. The D gene is left open where the match is weak. Size values are once, few and many counts, or a class for expanded clones, and some rows have none.

>TRBJ2-1|-|TRBV15|-
TGTGCCACCAGCAGTCTCAGGGTAGGGGATGAGCAGTTCTTC
CATSSLRVGDEQFF
>TRBJ1-1|once|TRBV13|-
TGTGCCAGCAGATCGAGGGCCACTGAAGCTTTCTTT
CASRSRATEAFF
>TRBJ2-2|many|TRBV4-3|-
TGTGCCAGCAGTCAGGGGAACACCGGGGAGCTGTTTTTT
CASSQGNTGELFF
>TRBJ2-3|once|TRBV4-3|-
TGCGCCAGCAGCCCGGGACTTTTAAAGACAGATACGCAGTATTTT
CASSPGLLKTDTQYF
>TRBJ2-7|-|TRBV6-6|-
TGTGCCAGCAGTTGGGCTCCGGGACTCACCTCCTACGAGCAGTACTTC
CASSWAPGLTSYEQYF
>TRBJ2-1|-|TRBV15|-
TGTGCCACCAGCAGCAGACAGCCCGAAGAGCAGTTCTTC
CATSSRQPEEQFF
>TRBJ2-7|-|TRBV12-5|-
TGTGCTAGTGGTTTGGTACCCTGGGACACCCCCTACGAGCAGTACTTC
CASGLVPWDTPYEQYF
>TRBJ2-3|-|TRBV20-1|-
TGCAGTGCTAGAGATCCCTTTAGCACAGATACGCAGTATTTT
CSARDPFSTDTQYF
>TRBJ1-1|-|TRBV12-5|-
TGTGCTAGTGGTTGGGGGGGGTTTGCTTTCTTT
CASGWGGFAFF
>TRBJ2-1|-|TRBV6-1|-
TGTGCCAGCAGTTTAGGGCAGGTGAGCTCCTACGAGCAGTTCTTC
CASSLGQVSSYEQFF
>TRBJ1-2|-|TRBV20-1|-
TGCAGTGCTATGACAGACCACTATGGCTACACCTTC
CSAMTDHYGYTF
>TRBJ2-7|-|TRBV12-3/TRBV12-4|-
TGTGCCAGCAGCCCTGGGGGAAACCCCGACGAGCAGTACTTC
CASSPGGNPDEQYF
>TRBJ2-2|-|TRBV20-1|-
TGCAGTGCTAGACCCATCGGCCCGAACACCGGGGAGCTGTTTTTT
CSARPIGPNTGELFF
>TRBJ2-3|-|TRBV7-9|TRBD2
TGTGCCAGCAGCCCTTTCGTGGGAGCGGGGGGGCTCGGTACGCAGTATTTT
CASSPFVGAGGLGTQYF
>TRBJ2-7|few|TRBV5-1|-
TGCGCCAGCAGCGAGATAACAGGCGGCCACGAGCAGTACTTC
CASSEITGGHEQYF